Listed below are T cell receptor beta chains from one sample, sequenced in a study of shared clonotypes between healthy human individuals. The data were produced by immunoSEQ multiplex PCR, yet TCRdb's version contains in-frame clones alone and is incomplete. The sample holds roughly 2.1 million clones; roughly 91% are singletons and the top ten take under 2%. The sample taken for sequencing was naive CD8+ T cells from PBMCs. The receptors here all came from a young man in good health. Some clones in this sample may be carry-over from other donors' samples. CDR3s leave out the opening cysteine and the closing phenylalanine or tryptophan. Fields, in order: CDR3 protein, D gene, V gene. A D gene is named only where the DNA matches it firmly.

ASSVSGVTGYT | . | TRBV27
ASRGGVAGAPYEQY | . | TRBV10-2
ASSLSWFGGRETQY | TRBD2 | TRBV27
ASSPSDQGLGETQY | . | TRBV5-1
ASIGAGPGGTEAF | . | TRBV2
ASRAGTVAVFAGYT | . | TRBV28
ASSYVGANYGYT | . | TRBV6-5
ASSLTTGDPNEKLF | . | TRBV28
ASSLFGDEQF | . | TRBV27
ASSRNGGREEAF | . | TRBV4-2
ASSLYPNTEAF | . | TRBV27
ASRGGGTEAF | . | TRBV6-5
ASSLYRGLSSYEQY | . | TRBV27
ASSHPQGVNEKLF | . | TRBV4-1
ASRGRSYEQY | . | TRBV27
SGGGEQF | . | TRBV29-1
ASSFLAGANNEQF | TRBD2 | TRBV27
ASTRPATPSYEQY | . | TRBV28
ASSVEGAQGEQY | TRBD1 | TRBV9
ASSKRGRQNTEAF | TRBD1 | TRBV4-1
ASSLETSGHTDTQY | TRBD2 | TRBV7-9
ASSLVLLSDNEQF | . | TRBV28
ASSLLGGTGLYEQY | TRBD1 | TRBV5-1
ASSGAGTGGYEQY | TRBD1 | TRBV9
AWSTTRHRPEAF | . | TRBV30
ASSLLIAGDRGELF | TRBD2 | TRBV5-1
ASSPGGGDIQY | TRBD2 | TRBV27
ASSSDRRGTEAF | . | TRBV6-5
SVSLRQADGNTIY | . | TRBV29-1
ASSLNPLLAKNIQY | . | TRBV7-6
ATKPEYRSIYNEQF | . | TRBV4-2
ASSSTTSGRFYEQY | TRBD2 | TRBV7-9
ASSVDVSYEQY | . | TRBV9
ASSLGPGQPYNEQF | TRBD1 | TRBV27
ASSIPKSSYNEQF | . | TRBV19
ASSWSGGAREGYT | . | TRBV7-9
ASSVEGPAGGYAGEQF | TRBD2 | TRBV9
SATGGGEAF | TRBD1 | TRBV29-1
ASSGTGTDTQY | TRBD1 | TRBV5-8
ASSPSGRAQQY | TRBD2 | TRBV9
ASSVRGEVTNEQF | . | TRBV9
ASSVGLFNEQF | TRBD2 | TRBV6-4
ATSAGTGLYEQY | TRBD1 | TRBV15
ASSLLQGADNEQF | . | TRBV5-1
ASSRRRGYTEAF | . | TRBV28
AWRWGYTGELF | . | TRBV30
ASSQDLRQPQH | . | TRBV4-3
ASRTGPLSAQY | . | TRBV25-1
ASSVGTRSYEQY | . | TRBV9
ASKPYGGTEAF | . | TRBV27
ASSQGRSSYEQY | . | TRBV4-1
ASSLGLGGSYNEQF | . | TRBV5-6